This entry is about one T cell receptor beta chain. The data derive from a study of blood T cell repertoires in COVID-19. Background on the study: Samples came from the United States, Italy and Spain, spanning acute and convalescent COVID-19.

Deletions cut 0 bases from V and 2 bases from J, with 11 bases between. CDR1 SGDLS and CDR2 YYNGEE come from the germline V gene. This CDR3 has 16 residues. Original methodology: Reference gene primer amplification yielded estimated nucleated cell counts. Using immunoSEQ multiplex PCR, the repertoire was profiled, and TCRdb retains in-frame clones only, with some absent. The V and J calls and clone size come from that table; D and trimming were worked out from the DNA. The sample holds some 67,000 clones, 88% seen once. The specimen was peripheral blood. The receptor was derived from a woman aged 55-69 years with acute or convalescent COVID-19. V is TRBV9 and J is TRBJ2-2; D unresolved. The CDR3 region is CASSVVVATNTGELFF. CDR3 DNA sequence: TGTGCCAGCAGCGTAGTGGTAGCTACCAACACCGGGGAGCTGTTTTTT.